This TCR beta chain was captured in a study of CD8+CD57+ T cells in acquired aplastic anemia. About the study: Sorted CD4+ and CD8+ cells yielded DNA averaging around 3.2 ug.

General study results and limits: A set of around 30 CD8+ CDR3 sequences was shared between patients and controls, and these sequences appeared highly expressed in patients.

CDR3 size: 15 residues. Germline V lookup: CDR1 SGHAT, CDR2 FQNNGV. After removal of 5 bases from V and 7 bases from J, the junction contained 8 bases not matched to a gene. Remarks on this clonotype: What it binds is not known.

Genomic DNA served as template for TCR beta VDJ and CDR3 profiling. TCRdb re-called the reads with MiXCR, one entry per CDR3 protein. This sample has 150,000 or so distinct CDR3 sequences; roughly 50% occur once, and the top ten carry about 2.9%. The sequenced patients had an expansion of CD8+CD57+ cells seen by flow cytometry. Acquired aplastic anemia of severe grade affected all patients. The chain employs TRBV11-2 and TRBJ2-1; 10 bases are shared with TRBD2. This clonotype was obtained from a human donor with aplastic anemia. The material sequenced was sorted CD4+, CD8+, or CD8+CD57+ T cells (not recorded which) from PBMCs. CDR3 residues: CASSRLAGGINEQFF. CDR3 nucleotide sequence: TGTGCCAGCAGCCGTTTAGCGGGGGGTATTAATGAGCAGTTCTTC.